Following are 21 T cell receptor beta chains from one sample sequenced in a study of T cells in Graves' hyperthyroidism and ophthalmopathy. RNA transcripts provided the source from which TCR beta CDR3 regions were amplified. Researchers ran a first-round RT-PCR on the TCR CDR3 using the HTBI primer set. MiXCR, run by TCRdb on the multiplex PCR reads, gives a single entry per CDR3 protein. The repertoire consists of approximately 430,000 distinct CDR3 sequences, with around 14% occurring once and the leading ten covering just under 8%. The source material was blood. The receptors originated from a woman under 30 with Graves' hyperthyroidism.

This clonotype was recorded many times. The V gene is TRBV6-1, the J gene TRBJ1-4; TRBD1 is a possible D gene (6 bases). Germline CDR1 reads MNHNS; CDR2 reads SASEGT. This CDR3 comprises 14 residues. V was cut by 6 bases and J by 3 bases, with 11 bases left in between. CDR3 residues: CASSPGEANEKLFF. The CDR3 nucleotides read TGTGCCAGCAGCCCAGGGGAAGCTAATGAAAAACTGTTTTTT.

In this sample, this clonotype turned up many times. The CDR3 spells CASSHSQGKETQYF. CDR3 bases: TGTGCCAGCAGCCACTCACAGGGCAAAGAGACCCAGTACTTC. The V call is TRBV3-1, the J call TRBJ2-5; TRBD1 might be the D (6 bases). The V end lost 3 bases, the J end lost 3 bases, and 11 bases lay between the germline ends. Germline V gene data show CDR1 as LGHDT and CDR2 as YNNKEL (reference sequence). The CDR3 runs 14 residues.

This clonotype was counted at least ten times. The V gene is TRBV20-1, the J gene TRBJ2-7; 9 nucleotides match TRBD1. The germline V gene encodes CDR1 DFQATT and CDR2 SNEGSKA (reference sequence). The CDR3 has 13 residues. J lost 5 bases, V lost 3 bases, and 5 bases had no gene match. As DNA, the CDR3 is TGCAGTGCTAGGGGACAGGGAGGCCACGAGCAGTACTTC. Amino acid sequence: CSARGQGGHEQYF.

This clonotype was seen ten or more times. The chain recombines TRBV2 with TRBJ1-2; TRBD1 might be the D (6 bases). CDR1 SNHLY and CDR2 FYNNEI come from the germline V gene. V dropped 5 bases and J dropped 10 bases, with 29 bases sitting between them. This CDR3 spans 17 amino acids. The CDR3 sequence is CASSPGEFGAKLWNYTF. DNA for the CDR3: TGTGCCAGCAGTCCAGGGGAATTCGGGGCCAAGCTATGGAACTACACCTTC.

This clonotype was counted many times. The V and J genes are TRBV30 and TRBJ2-5; no clear D. The CDR3 is made up of 11 amino acids. The ends were cut back, 3 bases at V and 5 bases at J, with 7 bases in the middle. Germline V CDR1 and CDR2: GTSNPN, SVGIG (reference sequence). The CDR3 bases are TGTGCCTGGAGCATTGGGGAGACCCAGTACTTC. This sequence encodes CAWSIGETQYF.

The chain couples TRBV4-1 to TRBJ2-7; D remains unclear. Trimming shortened V by 1 base and J by 2 bases, and 12 bases separated the two germline ends. This CDR3 region has 15 residues. The germline CDR1 and CDR2 sequences are MGHRA and YSYEKL. The CDR3 sequence: CASSQGFSDTYEQYF. DNA for the CDR3: TGCGCCAGCAGCCAAGGGTTTTCAGATACCTACGAGCAGTACTTC.

This clonotype has ten or more counts. V usage is TRBV5-1 and J usage is TRBJ2-7; 10 bases fit TRBD1. The CDR3 loop spans 15 amino acids. Germline CDR1 and CDR2: SGHRS and YFSETQ. The junction had 10 bases not matched to a gene; V was cut back by 5 bases and J by 5 bases. CDR3 amino acids: CASRAGTGVPNEQYF. In nucleotides, the CDR3 is TGCGCCAGCAGGGCCGGGACAGGGGTCCCCAACGAGCAGTACTTC.

This clonotype turned up a few times. The V call is TRBV11-2, the J call TRBJ1-3; D is undetermined. The CDR3 runs to 16 residues. Trimming left V 2 bases short and J 0 bases short, with 11 bases between. Germline V lookup: CDR1 SGHAT, CDR2 FQNNGV. The CDR3 region is CASSLLVGSSGNTIYF. The CDR3 DNA follows: TGTGCCAGCAGCTTACTAGTTGGGAGCTCTGGAAACACCATATATTTT.

This clonotype was seen many times. The chain carries TRBV20-1 and TRBJ2-7, with D unresolved. Trimming shortened V by 0 bases and J by 0 bases, and 15 bases separated the two germline ends. Germline V lookup: CDR1 DFQATT, CDR2 SNEGSKA (reference sequence). The CDR3 is made up of 16 amino acids. This CDR3 is CSARDSPQQSSYEQYF. CDR3 bases: TGCAGTGCTAGAGATTCCCCCCAACAGAGCTCCTACGAGCAGTACTTC.

This clonotype occurred many times. The chain couples TRBV5-5 to TRBJ2-7, with 7 bases matching TRBD2. This CDR3 has 14 amino acids. V lost 4 bases, J lost 2 bases, and 6 bases stayed unmatched. The germline gives CDR1 SGHKS, CDR2 YYEKEE (reference sequence). This chain's CDR3 is CASSPGLGPYEQYF. The DNA for the CDR3 is TGTGCCAGCAGCCCCGGACTAGGGCCCTACGAGCAGTACTTC. The full variable domain, its missing parts supplied by reference TRBV5-5 and TRBJ2-7, is DAGVTQSPTHLIKTRGQQVTLRCSPISGHKSVSWYQQVLGQGPQFIFQYYEKEERGRGNFPDRFSARQFPNYSSELNVNALLLGDSALYLCASSPGLGPYEQYFGPGTRLTVT.

This clonotype was seen more than once but under ten times. The chain recombines TRBV4-1 with TRBJ1-5, with a tentative D call TRBD1 (5 bases). The CDR3 is 14 amino acids. The V gene's germline CDR1 is MGHRA and CDR2 YSYEKL. Trimming left V 4 bases short and J 6 bases short, with 13 bases between. The CDR3 DNA reads TGCGCCAGCAGCCCGGCAGGGAGGGGTCAGCCCCAGCATTTT. Translated: CASSPAGRGQPQHF.

This clonotype has ten or more counts. This chain's CDR3 is CASLAGQGDEQYF. The CDR3 DNA reads as TGTGCCAGTCTCGCGGGACAGGGGGACGAGCAGTACTTC. This chain joins TRBV18 and TRBJ2-7, with 11 bases matching TRBD1. V lost 9 bases, J lost 5 bases, and 6 bases stayed unmatched. The CDR3 is 13 amino acids. The germline V gene has CDR1 KGHSH and CDR2 LQKENI.

In its sample, this clonotype was seen many times. The gene calls are TRBV5-1 and TRBJ1-2, with D possibly being TRBD1 (5 bases). V dropped 1 base and J dropped 3 bases, with 10 bases sitting between them. Per the germline V gene, CDR1 is SGHRS and CDR2 is YFSETQ. There are 14 residues in the CDR3. Here the CDR3 reads CASSLSGEYYGYTF. CDR3 bases: TGCGCCAGCAGCTTGTCGGGGGAGTACTATGGCTACACCTTC.

V usage is TRBV19 and J usage is TRBJ1-5, with TRBD1 identical over 9 bases. Trimming removed 4 bases from V and 2 bases from J; junction bases left unmatched: 9. The germline V gene encodes CDR1 LNHDA and CDR2 SQIVND (reference sequence). The CDR3 has 17 amino acids. CDR3 sequence: CASSSMHRGLRNQPQHF. DNA for the CDR3: TGTGCCAGTAGTAGTATGCACAGGGGGCTCCGCAATCAGCCCCAGCATTTT.

About this clonotype: This may be a read error, as it is one base from a much larger clone. For the CDR3, the DNA is TGCGTCAGCAGATTTCGGACAGGGGGCGGGCCGGGCACTGAAGCTTTCTTT. Translation gives CVSRFRTGGGPGTEAFF. J is TRBJ1-1 and V is TRBV5-1; TRBD1 matches at 11 bases. There are 17 residues in the CDR3. Germline values: CDR1 SGHRS, CDR2 YFSETQ.

Concerning this clonotype itself: A much larger clone sits a single nucleotide away, making a read error possible. For the CDR3, the DNA is TGTGCCAGCAGCCAAGCTGACGAGCAGTTCTTC. It specifies CASSQADEQFF. V gene TRBV3-1 combines with J gene TRBJ2-1; D is ambiguous. Germline V gene data show CDR1 as LGHDT and CDR2 as YNNKEL (reference sequence). Trimming stripped 1 base from V and 10 bases from J, with 5 bases between. The CDR3 contains 11 residues.

This clonotype was detected a few times. CDR3 loop: CASNHLQRQANEQFF. CDR3 in DNA: TGTGCCAGCAACCACCTTCAGCGACAAGCCAATGAGCAGTTCTTC. V and J are TRBV27 and TRBJ2-1; no firm D call. The V and J ends lost 7 bases and 6 bases respectively, with 19 bases between them. CDR3 length equals 15 residues. Germline-derived CDR1 and CDR2 are MNHEY and SMNVEV (reference sequence).

This clonotype was counted once. V usage is TRBV4-2 and J usage is TRBJ2-2; 12 bases are shared with TRBD1. The length of the CDR3 is 16 residues. Germline CDR1 LGHNA, CDR2 YNFKEQ. V was clipped by 2 bases and J by 6 bases; unmatched bases: 4. CDR3 sequence reads: CASSQHRDRGPGELFF. Written as DNA, the CDR3 is TGTGCCAGCAGCCAACACCGGGACAGGGGGCCCGGGGAGCTGTTTTTT.

The chain couples TRBV2 to TRBJ2-1; the match to TRBD2 covers 12 bases. CDR3 length: 15 amino acids. Germline CDR1 SNHLY, CDR2 FYNNEI. V shed 2 bases and J 5 bases; nucleotides not matched to a gene: 1. The CDR3, as DNA: TGTGCCAGCAGTGAACTAGCGGGGGGGAACAATGAGCAGTTCTTC. This sequence encodes CASSELAGGNNEQFF.

This clonotype was counted at least ten times. This chain joins TRBV10-3 and TRBJ2-1, with 10 nucleotides matching TRBD2. Germline CDR1 is ENHRY and CDR2 is SYGVKD. The CDR3 covers 16 residues. V trimming: 10 bases; J trimming: 7 bases; junction bases outside the gene matches: 16. In DNA, the CDR3 is TGTGCCACCCGGTCCCTAGCGGGGGCTCTCCGGAATGAGCAGTTCTTC. Protein product: CATRSLAGALRNEQFF.

The gene calls are TRBV10-1 and TRBJ1-4; D might be TRBD1 (6 bases). This CDR3 has 14 residues. Trimming took 7 bases from V and 10 from J, leaving 19 bases between them. CDR1 and CDR2 (germline): WNHNN, SYGVQD (reference sequence). The CDR3 DNA is TGCGCCAGCACCCATAGGTACAGGGAGGCAAAACTGTTTTTT. Translation gives CASTHRYREAKLFF.